This T cell receptor (beta chain) was observed in a study of blood T cells in healthy people across ages. This clonotype has more than one count but fewer than ten. Through a sample-barcoded 5' primer and a J-beta primer mix, a second PCR was run for about 6 to 11 cycles. TCRdb reprocessed the 5' RACE reads via MiXCR and lists one record per CDR3 protein. The table shows a few hundred thousand distinct CDR3 sequences, with approximately 26% occurring only once. Trimming left V 5 bases short and J 1 base short, with 14 bases between. This CDR3 comprises 15 residues. The same specimen was also included in a second study, on T cells of mothers and their children.

The material sequenced was blood. The source is a boy younger than 10 in good health. The V and J genes are TRBV12-3 or TRBV12-4 and TRBJ1-1; tentative D call: TRBD1 (6 bases). DNA of the CDR3: TGTGCCAGCAGTCGGAGGGGGAGCGGGAACACTGAAGCTTTCTTT. Protein product: CASSRRGSGNTEAFF.